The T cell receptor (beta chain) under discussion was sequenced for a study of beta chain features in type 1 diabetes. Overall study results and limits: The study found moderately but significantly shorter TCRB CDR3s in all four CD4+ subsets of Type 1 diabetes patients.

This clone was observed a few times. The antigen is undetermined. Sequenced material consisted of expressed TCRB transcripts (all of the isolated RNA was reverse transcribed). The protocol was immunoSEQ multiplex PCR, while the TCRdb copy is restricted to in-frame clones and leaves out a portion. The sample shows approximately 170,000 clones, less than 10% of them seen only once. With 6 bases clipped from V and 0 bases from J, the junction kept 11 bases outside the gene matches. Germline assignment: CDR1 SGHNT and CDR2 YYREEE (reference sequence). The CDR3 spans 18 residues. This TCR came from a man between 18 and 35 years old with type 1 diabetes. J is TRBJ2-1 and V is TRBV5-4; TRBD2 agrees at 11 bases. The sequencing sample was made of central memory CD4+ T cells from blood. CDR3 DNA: TGTGCCAGCACCAAGGGGCTAGCGGGGGGCGACTCCTACAATGAGCAGTTCTTC. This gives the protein CASTKGLAGGDSYNEQFF.